This entry features one T cell receptor beta chain sequence. This clonotype has ten or more counts. Its antigen has not been determined. Base-call qualities are not available, and no considerably larger clone is one nucleotide away. This specimen belongs to a study of CD8 T cells in ankylosing spondylitis listed by TCRdb under 2017. For the wider study: The study profiled T cell receptor beta repertoires in healthy donors and ankylosing spondylitis patients to find disease-linked TCR variants. In total, the full study cohort was made up of roughly 100 healthy donors and approximately 27 ankylosing spondylitis patients. Peripheral blood samples were taken, and synovial fluid was additionally collected from ankylosing spondylitis patients.

Looking up the germline V gene (reference sequence) yields CDR1 DFQATT and CDR2 SNEGSKA. The germline ends are 9 bases apart after V is trimmed by 0 bases and J by 0 bases. The CDR3 sequence holds 15 residues, the cysteine and phenylalanine included. The retained sequence is limited to the CDR3, 45 bases, with the frame set at the first base. What the work shows at the level of the full study, not this receptor alone: A CD8+ phenotype was shown by the disease-linked clones, which were found at relatively low frequencies in peripheral blood. Some TCR beta motif variants had previously been reported in synovial fluid and blood of reactive arthritis patients, which suggested common disease-initiation mechanisms. According to the report, matched synovial fluid samples from ankylosing spondylitis patients were significantly enriched for the disease-linked clones. A TCR beta motif of seven or eight highly homologous amino acid variants appeared characteristic of blood from ankylosing spondylitis patients.

This sample was sequenced with an Illumina HiSeq 2500. Quantitative 5'-RACE with molecular barcodes was the method used to prepare the TCR beta libraries. The original pipeline was this. Disease-linked TCR variants were identified with a new computational method built on a probabilistic model of VDJ rearrangement. The public reads were reprocessed in TCRdb via fastp at Q25 and MiXCR, keeping in-frame beta chains. Duplicate CDR3 protein sequences are folded into a single record with the most common DNA and genes. The V and J calls shown here were made by TCRdb, not taken from the authors' results. The sample table shows a few hundred thousand distinct CDR3 sequences, and around 20% are seen once. The top ten constitute 7.8% of the sample.

The chain joins TRBV20-1 to TRBJ1-3, with the identity of the D gene unclear. The sequenced material came from blood, either unsorted or a sorted T cell fraction (not recorded which). The origin of this receptor is a male donor with ankylosing spondylitis or in good health (not recorded which). The CDR3 sequence is CSARDHLGSGNTIYF. The nucleotide sequence is given as TGCAGTGCTAGAGACCACCTCGGCTCTGGAAACACCATATATTTT.